Below, one T cell receptor beta chain is given with its context. As yet, its antigen is unknown. The CDR3 has 17 residues. Germline CDR1 LGHNA, CDR2 YSLEER. The V end was cut by 2 bases, the J end by 6 bases, with 17 bases between. This specimen comes from a study of lymphopenia after photon versus proton radiotherapy. Study observations and caveats: Oligoclonal CD8+ Temra expansion after nadir drove photon patients' diversity drop. Better survival with proton therapy was suggested as possible, not demonstrated. A bigger post-nadir fall in TCR diversity correlated inversely with survival time in deceased patients. Photon-treated patients lost naive T cells and TCR diversity; proton-treated stayed stable.

The protocol was immunoSEQ multiplex PCR, while the TCRdb copy is restricted to in-frame clones and leaves out a portion. Of 25,000 to 35,000 clones in the sample, 85% to 95% were seen once. Sequencing used peripheral blood, obtained from a patient treated with photon-based radiotherapy. The TCR sequence derives from a woman aged 50 to 60 with cholangiocarcinoma. The V and J genes are TRBV4-3 and TRBJ1-6; D gene unclear. The CDR3 region has the DNA TGCGCCAGCAGCCAAAATGCAGACACCTCTGGTAATTCACCCCTCCACTTT. This encodes CASSQNADTSGNSPLHF.